The 32 T cell receptor beta chains below were found in one sample sequenced in a study of blood T cell repertoires in COVID-19. Clones were sequenced by immunoSEQ multiplex PCR, and TCRdb holds only the in-frame ones, with some missing. The data contain under 100,000 clones, 75% to 90% of them singletons. Material for sequencing was peripheral blood. Receptors were obtained from a woman in her 70s with acute or convalescent COVID-19.

The gene calls are TRBV5-1 and TRBJ2-1; 11 nucleotides match TRBD2. Germline CDR1 reads SGHRS; CDR2 reads YFSETQ. CDR3 size: 16 residues. V was pared by 0 bases and J by 4 bases, with 3 bases of the junction left unmatched. In DNA form, the CDR3 reads TGCGCCAGCAGCTTGGGGCTAGCGGGAGGTTACAATGAGCAGTTCTTC. It translates to CASSLGLAGGYNEQFF.

This chain uses TRBV6-2 or TRBV6-3 with TRBJ1-2; 7 bases map to TRBD1. V lost 5 bases, J lost 6 bases, and 9 bases stayed unmatched. The CDR3 contains 14 residues. CDR1 is MNHEY, CDR2 SVGEGT, per germline. CDR3 region: CASSPTGYANGYTF. DNA for the CDR3: TGTGCCAGCAGTCCGACAGGGTACGCCAATGGCTACACCTTC.

The V gene is TRBV19, the J gene TRBJ2-3; D gene unclear. The V and J ends lost 9 bases and 2 bases respectively, with 18 bases between them. Germline V CDR1 and CDR2: LNHDA, SQIVND (reference sequence). This CDR3 comprises 15 residues. For the CDR3, the DNA is TGTGCCAGCCACCCCGGCGGCCTACTCACAGATACGCAGTATTTT. This codes for CASHPGGLLTDTQYF.

V and J are TRBV27 and TRBJ1-2; D is uncertain. The germline gives CDR1 MNHEY, CDR2 SMNVEV (reference sequence). This CDR3 comprises 15 residues. Trimming took off 5 bases at V and 3 bases at J, with 16 bases between the two ends. For the CDR3, the DNA is TGTGCCAGCAGTGGCGGGCCCGAGCAAGACTATGGCTACACCTTC. Translating it yields CASSGGPEQDYGYTF.

The chain uses TRBV5-4 and TRBJ2-3, with 8 bases that match TRBD1. V shed 4 bases and J 2 bases; nucleotides not matched to a gene: 6. The CDR3 has 15 amino acids. Per the germline V gene, CDR1 is SGHNT and CDR2 is YYREEE (reference sequence). The CDR3 here is CASSSPGQATDTQYF. The CDR3 nucleotides are TGTGCCAGCAGCAGTCCGGGACAGGCCACAGATACGCAGTATTTT.

The rearrangement links TRBV6-5 to TRBJ2-3; 10 positions match TRBD1. V lost 6 bases, J lost 6 bases, and 6 bases stayed unmatched. This CDR3 region has 14 residues. Germline lookup yields CDR1 MNHEY and CDR2 SVGAGI. The CDR3 region has the DNA TGTGCCAGCAGCCGGGACAGGGGAATGGATACGCAGTATTTT. Translating gives CASSRDRGMDTQYF.

The V and J genes are TRBV7-2 and TRBJ2-1, with D maybe TRBD2 (7 bases). This CDR3 comprises 15 residues. V was pared by 3 bases and J by 6 bases, with 15 bases between. From germline, CDR1 is SGHTA and CDR2 FQGNSA. The CDR3 DNA sequence: TGTGCCAGCAGCTTTGTCGCGGGGGCCACCAATGAGCAGTTCTTC. Its protein product is CASSFVAGATNEQFF.

Of note for this clone: The same CDR3 also results from other DNA sequences found in this sample. The chain employs TRBV7-9 and TRBJ2-3; D not certain. CDR3 length: 12 amino acids. Trimming took off 0 bases at V and 6 bases at J, with 4 bases between the two ends. Germline loops: CDR1 SEHNR, CDR2 FQNEAQ (reference sequence). Written as DNA, the CDR3 is TGTGCCAGCAGCTTAGCTCTCGATACGCAGTATTTT. This gives the protein CASSLALDTQYF.

This clone was picked up a small number of times. This chain joins TRBV27 and TRBJ2-2; D gene uncertain. Trimming took off 3 bases at V and 4 bases at J, with 12 bases between the two ends. The CDR3 covers 15 residues. The germline V gene has CDR1 MNHEY and CDR2 SMNVEV (reference sequence). The CDR3 sequence is CASSFGRGGTGELFF. CDR3 bases: TGTGCCAGCAGTTTTGGCCGCGGTGGCACCGGGGAGCTGTTTTTT.

The chain is built from TRBV4-1 and TRBJ1-3; possibly TRBD1 for D (6 bases). Germline V gene sequence: CDR1 MGHRA, CDR2 YSYEKL. The CDR3 covers 17 residues. V was trimmed by 2 bases and J by 0 bases, leaving 14 bases between them. In DNA, the CDR3 is TGCGCCAGCAGCCAAACCGGGACACGGGCCTCTGGAAACACCATATATTTT. Translation: CASSQTGTRASGNTIYF.

The V gene is TRBV6-5, the J gene TRBJ2-7, with D possibly TRBD2 on 5 matching bases. V was clipped by 7 bases and J by 1 base, with 14 bases between them. The CDR3 has 14 amino acids. Germline CDR1 is MNHEY and CDR2 is SVGAGI. Written as DNA, the CDR3 is TGTGCCAGCAACCCTGAGGGATGGTCCTACGAGCAGTACTTC. Its protein product is CASNPEGWSYEQYF.

This clone was seen just once. The CDR3 is CASREGSYRGPNQPQHF. CDR3 bases: TGTGCCAGCAGGGAGGGGAGCTACAGGGGGCCTAATCAGCCCCAGCATTTT. V is TRBV2 and J is TRBJ1-5; 9 positions match TRBD1. This CDR3 has 17 residues. The V gene's germline CDR1 is SNHLY and CDR2 FYNNEI. Trimming took 6 bases from V and 4 from J; bases not matched to a gene: 13. The variable domain in full, completed from reference TRBV2 and TRBJ1-5, reads EPEVTQTPSHQVTQMGQEVILRCVPISNHLYFYWYRQILGQKVEFLVSFYNNEISEKSEIFDDQFSVERPDGSNFTLKIRSTKLEDSAMYFCASREGSYRGPNQPQHFGDGTRLSIL.

V and J are TRBV11-2 and TRBJ2-7; 10 bases are shared with TRBD1. In germline, CDR1 is SGHAT, CDR2 FQNNGV. The CDR3 sequence is 15 residues long. Losses at the gene ends were 1 base for V and 2 bases for J; bases not matched to a gene: 2. In nucleotides, the CDR3 is TGTGCCAGCAGCTTAGGACAGGGGGCCCCCTACGAGCAGTACTTC. It encodes CASSLGQGAPYEQYF.

This rearrangement joins TRBV20-1 to TRBJ1-1, with D uncertain. Germline V CDR1 and CDR2: DFQATT, SNEGSKA (reference sequence). The V end was cut by 3 bases, the J end by 0 bases, with 8 bases between. The CDR3 is made up of 13 amino acids. CDR3 sequence reads: CSASQEMNTEAFF. The CDR3 coding sequence is TGCAGTGCTAGTCAGGAAATGAACACTGAAGCTTTCTTT.

The V gene is TRBV5-4, the J gene TRBJ2-2, with D possibly being TRBD2 (6 bases). The CDR3 totals 15 residues. Germline CDR1 and CDR2: SGHNT and YYREEE (reference sequence). The V end was cut by 0 bases, the J end by 4 bases, with 10 bases between. CDR3 region: CASSLGLESTGELFF. CDR3 coding DNA: TGTGCCAGCAGCTTGGGACTAGAAAGCACCGGGGAGCTGTTTTTT.

This clone appeared a few times. The chain joins TRBV5-6 to TRBJ1-1; D is possibly TRBD1 (5 bases). With 0 bases removed from V and 8 bases from J, the gap between germline ends came to 11 bases. Germline values: CDR1 SGHDT, CDR2 YYEEEE. The CDR3 contains 13 residues. CDR3 bases: TGTGCCAGCAGCTTGGTAACGGGGGAAGAAGCTTTCTTT. Its protein product is CASSLVTGEEAFF.

This clone was seen only a few times. This chain connects TRBV19 to TRBJ2-1, with D perhaps matching TRBD1 (7 bases). CDR1 and CDR2 (germline): LNHDA, SQIVND (reference sequence). The V end lost 3 bases, the J end lost 6 bases, and 12 bases lay between the germline ends. CDR3 length: 14 residues. The CDR3 is CASSIAGGFNEQFF. The CDR3 DNA reads TGTGCCAGTAGTATCGCAGGGGGGTTCAATGAGCAGTTCTTC.

This chain joins TRBV5-4 and TRBJ2-5; TRBD1 matches at 7 bases. The CDR3 sequence is 16 residues long. CDR1 and CDR2 from the germline V gene are SGHNT and YYREEE (reference sequence). With V trimmed by 4 bases and J by 4 bases, 13 bases remained unmatched. The CDR3 DNA follows: TGTGCCAGCAGCAGCTCCGGGACAGCTGCTTTAGAGACCCAGTACTTC. It specifies CASSSSGTAALETQYF.

The CDR3 sequence: CASSPPQGISTEAFF. The DNA of the CDR3 is TGTGCCAGCTCACCACCACAGGGGATTAGCACTGAAGCTTTCTTT. This chain links TRBV18 with TRBJ1-1; 7 bases match TRBD1. Germline V CDR1 and CDR2: KGHSH, LQKENI. The V segment lost 0 bases and the J segment 4 bases; nucleotides outside the gene matches: 5. There are 15 residues in the CDR3.

The V and J genes are TRBV9 and TRBJ1-6; the D is unclear. The CDR3 contains 15 residues. CDR1 is SGDLS, CDR2 YYNGEE, per germline. V shed 0 bases and J shed 9 bases, with 13 bases lying between them. The chain's CDR3 is CASSVASDGGSPLHF. The CDR3 region has the DNA TGTGCCAGCAGCGTAGCCTCGGACGGAGGTTCACCCCTCCACTTT.

The chain links TRBV5-1 to TRBJ1-1; no clear D gene. The germline CDR1 and CDR2 sequences are SGHRS and YFSETQ. The CDR3 is made up of 15 amino acids. V was trimmed by 0 bases and J by 4 bases, leaving 13 bases between them. CDR3 sequence (DNA): TGCGCCAGCAGCTTGGCCGGAGGAGTTGGCACTGAAGCTTTCTTT. Translating it yields CASSLAGGVGTEAFF.

The chain couples TRBV3-1 (or the pseudogene TRBV3-2) to TRBJ1-2, with D maybe TRBD1 (5 bases). The germline gives CDR1 LGHDT, CDR2 YNNKEL (reference sequence). V lost 4 bases and J lost 2, with 14 bases in between. This CDR3 has 15 amino acids. This CDR3 reads CASSPTGTANYGYTF. In DNA form, the CDR3 reads TGTGCCAGCAGCCCCACGGGGACTGCGAACTATGGCTACACCTTC.

The chain couples TRBV2 to TRBJ2-3; 11 positions agree with TRBD2. The germline gives CDR1 SNHLY, CDR2 FYNNEI. The CDR3 contains 19 residues. V dropped 0 bases and J dropped 3; count of bases not matched to a gene: 11. This CDR3 is CASSEAVAGGPRLTDTQYF. The CDR3 region has the DNA TGTGCCAGCAGTGAAGCGGTAGCGGGAGGGCCAAGATTGACAGATACGCAGTATTTT.

J is TRBJ2-3 and V is TRBV24-1; the match to TRBD2 covers 8 bases. The CDR3 covers 16 residues. The germline V gene has CDR1 KGHDR and CDR2 SFDVKD. V lost 5 bases to trimming and J lost 1 base; unmatched junction nucleotides: 7. The CDR3 sequence is CATSVGTSGRTDTQYF. CDR3 sequence (DNA): TGTGCCACCAGTGTCGGTACTAGCGGACGCACAGATACGCAGTATTTT.

The chain combines TRBV5-1 with TRBJ1-1; 10 nucleotides match TRBD1. Germline V gene lookup returns CDR1 SGHRS and CDR2 YFSETQ. Germline trimming cut 7 bases from V and 3 bases from J; bases unmatched to any gene: 6. The CDR3 is 14 amino acids. The CDR3 DNA reads TGCGCCAGCCAACCAGGACAGGGGGACACTGAAGCTTTCTTT. Amino acid sequence: CASQPGQGDTEAFF. The full variable domain, in which reference TRBV5-1 and TRBJ1-1 provide the parts outside the CDR3, is KAGVTQTPRYLIKTRGQQVTLSCSPISGHRSVSWYQQTPGQGLQFLFEYFSETQRNKGNFPGRFSGRQFSNSRSEMNVSTLELGDSALYLCASQPGQGDTEAFFGQGTRLTVV.

This chain links TRBV28 with TRBJ2-1, with a tentative D call TRBD1 (5 bases). Germline lookup yields CDR1 MDHEN and CDR2 SYDVKM. V was shortened by 6 bases and J by 4 bases, with 16 bases between the two germline ends. This CDR3 is 15 amino acids long. The CDR3 coding sequence is TGTGCCAGCAGGGGCCGCAGGGAACCATACAATGAGCAGTTCTTC. It is translated as CASRGRREPYNEQFF. Filled out from reference TRBV28 and TRBJ2-1, the complete variable domain reads DVKVTQSSRYLVKRTGEKVFLECVQDMDHENMFWYRQDPGLGLRLIYFSYDVKMKEKGDIPEGYSVSREKKERFSLILESASTNQTSMYLCASRGRREPYNEQFFGPGTRLTVL.

This chain connects TRBV6-2 or TRBV6-3 to TRBJ2-2, with TRBD2 matching over 10 bases. The germline V gene encodes CDR1 MNHEY and CDR2 SVGEGT. The trim removed 6 bases at V and 1 base at J, leaving 17 bases unmatched. This CDR3 region has 20 residues. CDR3 amino acids: CASSPGTAAGLAMNTGELFF. In DNA form, the CDR3 reads TGTGCCAGCAGCCCCGGGACAGCGGCGGGACTAGCGATGAACACCGGGGAGCTGTTTTTT.

The chain recombines TRBV18 with TRBJ1-1; tentatively, D is TRBD1 (5 bases). Per germline, CDR1 KGHSH and CDR2 LQKENI. CDR3 size: 15 residues. V gave up 2 bases and J gave up 5 bases, with 15 bases separating them. The CDR3 nucleotides are TGTGCCAGCTCACCAGGGGTACCAGGGATGACTGAAGCTTTCTTT. Protein: CASSPGVPGMTEAFF.

This clone was seen only a few times. The CDR3 nucleotides read TGTGCCAGCAGCTCCCTGGGGGCCTCTGGAAACACCATATATTTT. Translating it yields CASSSLGASGNTIYF. The chain has TRBV7-9 and TRBJ1-3; weak D call: TRBD1 (6 bases). The V end was cut by 4 bases, the J end by 0 bases, with 10 bases between. The CDR3 totals 15 residues. CDR1 SEHNR and CDR2 FQNEAQ come from the germline V gene (reference sequence).

V gene TRBV5-4 combines with J gene TRBJ1-1; a weak D match, TRBD1 (6 bases). The V gene lost 4 bases and the J gene lost 6 bases, with 22 bases spanning the gap. Per the germline V gene, CDR1 is SGHNT and CDR2 is YYREEE (reference sequence). The CDR3 totals 16 residues. This CDR3 reads CASSRRDTALGAEAFF. The DNA of the CDR3 is TGTGCCAGCAGCCGCCGGGACACGGCCTTGGGGGCTGAAGCTTTCTTT.

The table lists this clone with a count of one. This chain joins TRBV11-2 and TRBJ2-3, with D possibly TRBD1 on 5 matching bases. The germline CDR1 and CDR2 sequences are SGHAT and FQNNGV. The CDR3 covers 15 residues. Trimming took off 2 bases at V and 0 bases at J, with 9 bases between the two ends. Here the CDR3 reads CASSLLQGSTDTQYF. The CDR3 nucleotides are TGTGCCAGCAGCTTACTGCAGGGTAGCACAGATACGCAGTATTTT.

The chain is built from TRBV6-2 or TRBV6-3 and TRBJ1-6; 9 bases agree with TRBD1. Germline values: CDR1 MNHEY, CDR2 SVGEGT. The CDR3 contains 16 residues. With V trimmed by 2 bases and J by 3 bases, 2 bases remained unmatched. The CDR3 is CASSYPTGGYNSPLHF. DNA for the CDR3: TGTGCCAGCAGTTACCCGACAGGGGGCTATAATTCACCCCTCCACTTT.